A selection of T cell receptor beta chains follows, all from one sample in a study of blood T cell repertoires in COVID-19. The protocol was immunoSEQ multiplex PCR, while the TCRdb copy is restricted to in-frame clones and leaves out a portion. The table shows tens of thousands of clones, with 85% to 90% occurring only once. The sequenced material came from peripheral blood. The source of these receptors is a woman in her sixties with acute or convalescent COVID-19. The CDR3 runs from the conserved cysteine through the conserved F or W. A D gene is named only where the DNA matches it firmly. Clone size appears in some rows only: once, few, many, or a class for an expanded clone.

v_call,d_call,j_call,clone_size,cdr3_aa,cdr3_nt
TRBV2,TRBD1,TRBJ1-2,.,CASSADRAHYGYTF,TGTGCCAGCAGTGCGGACAGGGCGCACTATGGCTACACCTTC
TRBV6-6,.,TRBJ2-5,once,CASSRGPETQYF,TGTGCCAGCAGTAGGGGCCCAGAGACCCAGTACTTC
TRBV9,.,TRBJ1-1,.,CASSVALNTEAFF,TGTGCCAGCAGCGTAGCCTTGAACACTGAAGCTTTCTTT
TRBV5-1,TRBD2,TRBJ2-1,.,CASSQRGYNEQFF,TGCGCCAGCAGCCAGCGGGGTTACAATGAGCAGTTCTTC
TRBV28,TRBD1,TRBJ1-4,once,CASSSTGGIKYSEKLFF,TGTGCCAGCAGCTCGACAGGGGGAATAAAGTATAGTGAAAAACTGTTTTTT
TRBV3-1/TRBV3-2,.,TRBJ1-1,.,CASSHRTVNTEAFF,TGTGCCAGCAGTCACAGGACAGTGAACACTGAAGCTTTCTTT
TRBV5-4,TRBD2,TRBJ2-5,once,CASSFPSSGGEETQYF,TGTGCCAGCAGCTTCCCGTCTAGCGGGGGAGAGGAGACCCAGTACTTC
TRBV5-1,TRBD2,TRBJ2-3,many,CASSDRAGADTQYF,TGCGCCAGCAGCGACAGAGCGGGAGCAGATACGCAGTATTTT
TRBV5-1,TRBD1,TRBJ1-1,.,CASSSGQGWMSFTEAFF,TGCGCCAGCAGCTCCGGACAGGGGTGGATGTCTTTCACTGAAGCTTTCTTT
TRBV6-1,TRBD1,TRBJ1-5,.,CASSAQYRGTNQPQHF,TGTGCCAGCAGTGCCCAGTACAGGGGAACCAATCAGCCCCAGCATTTT
TRBV5-1,TRBD1,TRBJ1-1,few,CASSSGRWQGASPLMNTEAFF,TGCGCCAGCAGCTCCGGCCGATGGCAGGGGGCCTCCCCTCTCATGAACACTGAAGCTTTCTTT
TRBV19,.,TRBJ2-1,.,CASSIVGGRNEQFF,TGTGCCAGTAGTATTGTGGGGGGAAGGAATGAGCAGTTCTTC
TRBV20-1,.,TRBJ2-1,.,CSASSQGKGNEQFF,TGCAGTGCTAGTAGCCAGGGCAAGGGCAATGAGCAGTTCTTC
TRBV9,TRBD1,TRBJ2-2,.,CASSVGTGSMGELFF,TGTGCCAGCAGCGTTGGGACAGGGTCCATGGGGGAGCTGTTTTTT
TRBV7-9,.,TRBJ2-5,once,CASSHQGPQETQYF,TGTGCCAGCAGCCACCAGGGCCCCCAAGAGACCCAGTACTTC
TRBV24-1,TRBD1,TRBJ1-5,.,CATSSETGRYNQPQHF,TGTGCCACCAGTTCCGAGACAGGGAGGTACAATCAGCCCCAGCATTTT
TRBV5-1,.,TRBJ1-5,once,CASSLVDSINQPQHF,TGCGCCAGCAGCTTGGTCGACAGTATCAATCAGCCCCAGCATTTT
TRBV7-2,.,TRBJ2-2,.,CASSLAEWTGELFF,TGTGCCAGCAGCTTAGCTGAGTGGACCGGGGAGCTGTTTTTT
TRBV6-5,TRBD1,TRBJ2-5,.,CASSYRDRGRETQYF,TGTGCCAGCAGTTACCGGGACAGGGGGCGAGAGACCCAGTACTTC
TRBV7-9,TRBD1,TRBJ1-2,.,CASSSGQVARSYTF,TGTGCCAGCAGCTCCGGACAGGTGGCTAGGAGCTACACCTTC
TRBV11-2,.,TRBJ2-1,.,CASSRSYEQFF,TGTGCCAGCAGCCGTAGCTATGAGCAGTTCTTC
TRBV6-5,TRBD2,TRBJ2-1,few,CASRPSGSLEQFF,TGTGCCAGCAGACCGAGCGGGAGTCTTGAGCAGTTCTTC
TRBV30,TRBD1,TRBJ2-5,.,CAWSQGVGETQYF,TGTGCCTGGAGTCAGGGGGTGGGAGAGACCCAGTACTTC
TRBV28,.,TRBJ1-2,.,CASSSSGPNYGYTF,TGTGCCAGCAGTTCGTCAGGCCCTAACTATGGCTACACCTTC
TRBV18,.,TRBJ2-3,once,CASSPLAVGTDTQYF,TGTGCCAGCTCACCACTGGCTGTTGGCACAGATACGCAGTATTTT
TRBV6-6,.,TRBJ1-6,.,CASSYRGLTPLHF,TGTGCCAGCAGTTATCGAGGGCTGACACCCCTCCACTTT
TRBV15,TRBD2,TRBJ2-3,.,CATSRWTSGGRSTDTQYF,TGTGCCACCAGCAGATGGACTAGCGGGGGGCGCAGCACAGATACGCAGTATTTT
TRBV27,.,TRBJ1-2,.,CASSNPGGAGYTF,TGTGCCAGCAGCAATCCGGGGGGGGCTGGCTACACCTTC
TRBV9,.,TRBJ1-1,.,CASSVGHLGGDTEAFF,TGTGCCAGCAGCGTAGGACATCTCGGTGGTGACACTGAAGCTTTCTTT
TRBV4-3,.,TRBJ1-2,.,CASSQDLVARSYGYTF,TGCGCCAGCAGCCAAGACTTGGTGGCGAGGAGCTATGGCTACACCTTC
TRBV11-3,.,TRBJ2-5,.,CASSGGPAGAQYF,TGTGCCAGCTCGGGGGGTCCCGCAGGGGCCCAGTACTTC
TRBV5-8,TRBD1,TRBJ2-5,.,CASSSGQGRETQYF,TGTGCCAGCAGCTCGGGACAGGGACGAGAGACCCAGTACTTC
TRBV7-8,.,TRBJ2-5,once,CASRAFQETQYF,TGTGCCAGCAGAGCCTTCCAAGAGACCCAGTACTTC
TRBV28,.,TRBJ1-6,.,CASSPWTGDLNSPLHF,TGTGCCAGCAGTCCTTGGACGGGGGACTTAAATTCACCCCTCCACTTT
TRBV4-3,.,TRBJ1-4,.,CASSPGATNEKLFF,TGCGCCAGCAGCCCCGGGGCAACTAATGAAAAACTGTTTTTT
TRBV6-6,.,TRBJ2-2,.,CASSSLLAPNTGELFF,TGTGCCAGCAGTTCCCTCCTAGCGCCGAACACCGGGGAGCTGTTTTTT
TRBV5-1,TRBD1,TRBJ2-1,.,CASSFQGAPHNEQFF,TGCGCCAGCAGCTTCCAGGGGGCGCCCCACAATGAGCAGTTCTTC
TRBV3-1/TRBV3-2,TRBD1,TRBJ1-1,.,CASYWDSRNTEAFF,TGTGCCAGCTATTGGGACAGCCGGAACACTGAAGCTTTCTTT
TRBV4-1,TRBD1,TRBJ1-2,.,CASSQDLTGANNYGYTF,TGCGCCAGCAGCCAAGATTTGACAGGGGCTAATAACTATGGCTACACCTTC
TRBV18,.,TRBJ1-3,.,CASSPQVPSGNTIYF,TGTGCCAGCTCACCTCAGGTCCCCTCTGGAAACACCATATATTTT
TRBV12-3/TRBV12-4,TRBD2,TRBJ2-1,.,CASSGLAGGWKFF,TGTGCCAGCAGCGGACTAGCGGGAGGATGGAAGTTCTTC